This T cell receptor beta chain was recovered during a study of T cell repertoires in cytomegalovirus infection. Across the study: In public TCR beta signatures, there were indications of both CMV infection and matching HLA type.

Trimming removed 4 bases at V and 12 bases at J, with 16 bases between. The CDR3 length is 14 residues. CDR1 SGHTA and CDR2 FQGNSA come from the germline V gene. One entry per CDR3 protein results from TCRdb running MiXCR on the reads. The table lists about 190,000 distinct CDR3 sequences, more than 9% of them singletons, with about 4.6% in the top ten. This clonotype was detected ten times or more. Its antigen is undetermined. Study results and limitations: The study found HLA-C-restricted CMV-specific TCR beta clonotypes dominating the ex vivo response. People with CMV and the relevant HLA were identified by cumulative public TCR beta family frequency.

The sequenced sample consisted of PBMCs. This chain joins TRBV7-2 and TRBJ1-6, with D perhaps matching TRBD1 (6 bases). The clonotype originates from a human donor in good health (CMV status not recorded). Some clones in this sample may be carry-over from other donors' samples. In DNA, the CDR3 is TGTGCCAGCAGCTCAACAGGGTTAGACAAACCCCTCCACTTT. Amino acids: CASSSTGLDKPLHF.